The 20 T cell receptor beta chains listed next were all sequenced from one sample in a study of neurological immune-mediated disorders. TCRdb used MiXCR to reprocess the 5' RACE reads, holding one entry per CDR3 protein. The table lists 50,000 to 65,000 distinct CDR3 sequences, roughly 3.5% of them singletons. Sequencing used PBMCs. These TCRs come from a man younger than 45 with multiple sclerosis.

This clonotype appeared many times. This chain connects TRBV4-1 to TRBJ2-2, with D possibly being TRBD2 (5 bases). V was cut by 3 bases and J by 4 bases, with 6 bases left in between. CDR1 is MGHRA and CDR2 is YSYEKL in the germline V gene. This CDR3 is 13 amino acids long. CDR3 nucleotides: TGCGCCAGCAGCCAGGGAGTCACCGGGGAGCTGTTTTTT. This sequence encodes CASSQGVTGELFF.

This clonotype has at least ten counts. The V and J genes are TRBV29-1 and TRBJ2-1; a weak D match, TRBD1 (5 bases). The germline V gene encodes CDR1 SQVTM and CDR2 ANQGSEA. CDR3 size: 14 residues. Trimming shortened V by 7 bases and J by 0 bases, and 13 bases separated the two germline ends. The CDR3 reads CSAVDTVSYNEQFF. The CDR3 region has the DNA TGCAGCGCTGTGGACACTGTCTCCTACAATGAGCAGTTCTTC.

This clonotype was seen ten or more times. The chain uses TRBV20-1 and TRBJ2-1; possible D gene TRBD2, 5 bases. The CDR3 is 14 residues long. Between the trimmed V and J ends, which lost 3 bases and 5 bases, there was a span of 14 bases. From germline, CDR1 is DFQATT and CDR2 SNEGSKA (reference sequence). As DNA, the CDR3 is TGCAGTGCTAGTGCGGTAGCGCCTAACAATGAGCAGTTCTTC. Translation gives CSASAVAPNNEQFF.

Many counts were recorded for this clonotype. This chain uses TRBV28 with TRBJ1-1, with D uncertain. The V gene's germline CDR1 is MDHEN and CDR2 SYDVKM. CDR3 length: 12 residues. V lost 5 bases and J 5 bases, leaving 9 bases between the germline ends. The CDR3 DNA sequence: TGTGCCAGCAGTGGTCCCATGACTGAAGCTTTCTTT. It specifies CASSGPMTEAFF.

This clonotype was seen at least ten times. This chain joins TRBV7-2 and TRBJ2-7; D is undetermined. Germline CDR1 reads SGHTA; CDR2 reads FQGNSA. Trimming took 5 bases from V and 3 from J, leaving 5 bases between them. This CDR3 has 11 residues. The CDR3 region has the DNA TGTGCCAGCAGCGGGAACTACGAGCAGTACTTC. Protein product: CASSGNYEQYF.

This clonotype has a count of ten or more. The V gene is TRBV28, the J gene TRBJ2-1; 11 bases map to TRBD2. The CDR3 covers 15 residues. From germline, CDR1 is MDHEN and CDR2 SYDVKM. V was pared by 5 bases and J by 6 bases, with 6 bases of the junction left unmatched. CDR3 in amino acids: CASSLTSGSFNEQFF. The CDR3 DNA reads as TGTGCCAGCAGTCTTACTAGCGGGAGTTTCAATGAGCAGTTCTTC. Filled out from reference TRBV28 and TRBJ2-1, the complete variable domain reads DVKVTQSSRYLVKRTGEKVFLECVQDMDHENMFWYRQDPGLGLRLIYFSYDVKMKEKGDIPEGYSVSREKKERFSLILESASTNQTSMYLCASSLTSGSFNEQFFGPGTRLTVL.

This clonotype has ten or more counts. This chain links TRBV5-1 with TRBJ2-5; D uncertain. The CDR3 loop spans 11 amino acids. From germline, CDR1 is SGHRS and CDR2 YFSETQ. With 3 bases removed from V and 5 bases from J, the gap between germline ends came to 5 bases. CDR3 in DNA: TGCGCCAGCAGCTACGGTGAGACCCAGTACTTC. Its protein product is CASSYGETQYF. Full variable domain (missing parts from reference TRBV5-1 and TRBJ2-5): KAGVTQTPRYLIKTRGQQVTLSCSPISGHRSVSWYQQTPGQGLQFLFEYFSETQRNKGNFPGRFSGRQFSNSRSEMNVSTLELGDSALYLCASSYGETQYFGPGTRLLVL.

This rearrangement joins TRBV5-6 to TRBJ2-5, with a possible D match to TRBD2 (7 bases). Trimming left V 3 bases short and J 5 bases short, with 17 bases between. Germline V CDR1 and CDR2: SGHDT, YYEEEE. This CDR3 has 15 residues. The CDR3 DNA follows: TGTGCCAGCAGCTCAGGCGGGAGAGGGGGGGAGACCCAGTACTTC. It is translated as CASSSGGRGGETQYF.

This clonotype occurred many times. This rearrangement joins TRBV7-2 to TRBJ2-7, with unresolved D. With 1 base removed from V and 2 bases from J, the gap between germline ends came to 6 bases. The CDR3 loop spans 13 amino acids. CDR1 is SGHTA and CDR2 is FQGNSA in the germline V gene. Here the CDR3 DNA reads TGTGCCAGCAGCTTAGTTGCAGCCTACGAGCAGTACTTC. Residues: CASSLVAAYEQYF. Full variable domain (rest looked up from reference TRBV7-2 and TRBJ2-7): GAGVSQSPSNKVTEKGKDVELRCDPISGHTALYWYRQSLGQGLEFLIYFQGNSAPDKSGLPSDRFSAERTGGSVSTLTIQRTQQEDSAVYLCASSLVAAYEQYFGPGTRLTVT.

In its sample, this clonotype was seen many times. V gene TRBV7-7 combines with J gene TRBJ2-5; no reliable D call. Trimming shortened V by 4 bases and J by 5 bases, and 17 bases separated the two germline ends. The CDR3 runs to 15 residues. Looked up from germline, CDR1 is SSHAT and CDR2 is FNYEAQ (reference sequence). CDR3 nucleotides: TGTGCCAGCAGCTCTACGACGGGCCCCGGGGAGACCCAGTACTTC. Protein product: CASSSTTGPGETQYF.

This clonotype has only a few counts. This chain connects TRBV15 to TRBJ2-3; D is possibly TRBD1 (6 bases). Germline CDR1 LNHNV, CDR2 YYDKDF (reference sequence). The CDR3 is 14 amino acids. V lost 8 bases and J lost 1, with 13 bases in between. The CDR3: CATGQLTGTDTQYF. In DNA form, the CDR3 reads TGTGCCACCGGACAGCTTACCGGCACAGATACGCAGTATTTT. Full variable domain (outside the CDR3, taken from reference TRBV15 and TRBJ2-3): DAMVIQNPRYQVTQFGKPVTLSCSQTLNHNVMYWYQQKSSQAPKLLFHYYDKDFNNEADTPDNFQSRRPNTSFCFLDIRSPGLGDTAMYLCATGQLTGTDTQYFGPGTRLTVL.

A few counts support this clonotype. The chain combines TRBV6-6 with TRBJ1-2, with no clear D. V lost 7 bases to trimming and J lost 7 bases, with 16 bases between them. CDR1 is MNHNY and CDR2 is SVGAGI in the germline V gene (reference sequence). The CDR3 is 13 amino acids. This chain's CDR3 is CASIFESSSGYTF. In DNA form, the CDR3 reads TGTGCCAGCATCTTCGAAAGTTCTAGTGGCTACACCTTC.

This clonotype came up many times. The chain links TRBV3-1 to TRBJ2-7; D ambiguous. The CDR3 runs 13 residues. Germline lookup yields CDR1 LGHDT and CDR2 YNNKEL (reference sequence). Trimming left V 1 base short and J 5 bases short, with 9 bases between. In DNA, the CDR3 is TGTGCCAGCAGCCAAGGGGGTTCCAACGAGCAGTACTTC. It specifies CASSQGGSNEQYF.

This clonotype was counted only a few times. The V call is TRBV7-2, the J call TRBJ2-2; 7 bases are shared with TRBD1. Germline trimming cut 1 base from V and 7 bases from J; bases unmatched to any gene: 6. The CDR3 has 15 residues. Per germline, CDR1 SGHTA and CDR2 FQGNSA. The CDR3 bases are TGTGCCAGCAGCTTAGGGCAGGGGGAGATCGGGGAGCTGTTTTTT. Residues: CASSLGQGEIGELFF. Variable domain in full (rest from reference TRBV7-2 and TRBJ2-2): GAGVSQSPSNKVTEKGKDVELRCDPISGHTALYWYRQSLGQGLEFLIYFQGNSAPDKSGLPSDRFSAERTGGSVSTLTIQRTQQEDSAVYLCASSLGQGEIGELFFGEGSRLTVL.

This clonotype was observed many times. V is TRBV6-1 and J is TRBJ2-1, with D uncertain. Germline V gene lookup returns CDR1 MNHNS and CDR2 SASEGT. Trimming left V 4 bases short and J 11 bases short, with 15 bases between. The CDR3 loop spans 13 amino acids. The CDR3, as DNA: TGTGCCAGCAGTGTAGTTTCGGGTCGGAAGCAGTTCTTC. Protein: CASSVVSGRKQFF.

This clonotype was counted many times. The chain has TRBV6-5 and TRBJ2-1, with TRBD2 identical over 9 bases. The junction had 1 base not matched to a gene; V was cut back by 2 bases and J by 5 bases. The CDR3 contains 14 residues. Germline CDR1 and CDR2: MNHEY and SVGAGI. CDR3 bases: TGTGCCAGCAGTTACCAGCGGGAGGACAATGAGCAGTTCTTC. Amino acid sequence: CASSYQREDNEQFF.

This clonotype has a count of ten or more. This chain links TRBV12-3 or TRBV12-4 with TRBJ1-1; D is unresolved. CDR3 length equals 13 residues. Trimming took 7 bases from V and 1 from J, leaving 10 bases between them. CDR3 bases: TGTGCCAGCAAGACCCAGGCGAACACTGAAGCTTTCTTT. Translation: CASKTQANTEAFF.

This clonotype was counted at least ten times. This sequence joins TRBV5-1 and TRBJ2-5, with 7 positions matching TRBD1. V lost 4 bases to trimming and J lost 1 base; unmatched junction nucleotides: 4. Germline V gene data show CDR1 as SGHRS and CDR2 as YFSETQ. The CDR3 runs to 14 residues. The CDR3 DNA sequence: TGCGCCAGCAGCGGAGACAGGGCCCAAGAGACCCAGTACTTC. Translated: CASSGDRAQETQYF. Supplemented by reference TRBV5-1 and TRBJ2-5, the full variable domain reads KAGVTQTPRYLIKTRGQQVTLSCSPISGHRSVSWYQQTPGQGLQFLFEYFSETQRNKGNFPGRFSGRQFSNSRSEMNVSTLELGDSALYLCASSGDRAQETQYFGPGTRLLVL.

This clonotype was observed many times. V and J are TRBV5-1 and TRBJ2-5; 11 nucleotides line up with TRBD1. In germline, CDR1 is SGHRS, CDR2 YFSETQ. The CDR3 totals 16 residues. The junction had 7 bases not matched to a gene; V was cut back by 0 bases and J by 6 bases. The CDR3 DNA reads as TGCGCCAGCAGCTTGGCCGGGACAGGGGGTGAAAAGACCCAGTACTTC. It codes for CASSLAGTGGEKTQYF.

At least ten counts were recorded for this clonotype. This chain links TRBV12-3 or TRBV12-4 with TRBJ2-1, with D possibly being TRBD1 (6 bases). The CDR3 contains 15 residues. V lost 5 bases to trimming and J lost 5 bases, with 16 bases between them. The CDR3: CASSIPGQKNNEQFF. CDR3 sequence (DNA): TGTGCCAGCAGTATACCGGGACAAAAGAACAATGAGCAGTTCTTC.